The present T cell receptor beta chain was sequenced within a study of T-cell reconstitution after alpha-beta-depleted transplantation in children. This sample's TCRbeta library carried unique molecular identifier barcodes. One entry per CDR3 protein, called by TCRdb with MiXCR from the PCR reads. The data contain over 400,000 distinct CDR3 sequences, around an eighth of them singletons. Germline V gene lookup returns CDR1 SQVTM and CDR2 ANQGSEA. The germline V and J ends were trimmed by 7 bases and 1 base, with 18 bases remaining between them. This CDR3 has 15 residues. This clonotype was found many times.

The chain links TRBV29-1 to TRBJ2-3, with D possibly being TRBD2 (6 bases). The sample here was PBMCs from the stem cell graft donor, taken from the stem cell graft. The sequence derives from a human donor who donated a stem cell graft to a child with combined immunodeficiency. CDR3 residues: CSAVGRGSGTDTQYF. DNA for the CDR3: TGCAGCGCAGTGGGGCGGGGTAGTGGCACAGATACGCAGTATTTT.